The following is a T cell receptor beta chain sequence with its context. The CDR3 runs to 14 residues. Trimming removed 6 bases from V and 6 bases from J, with 17 bases in between. CDR1 and CDR2 from the germline V gene are MNHEY and SMNVEV (reference sequence). A multiplex PCR was run with 60 Vbeta primers and 13 Jbeta primers. Sequencing was performed with immunoSEQ multiplex PCR; in TCRdb, only in-frame clones are kept and a portion is missing. The sample has 150,000 to 200,000 clones, about 80% seen once. This entry comes from a study of cytomegalovirus exposure and HLA in healthy donors. The chain recombines TRBV27 with TRBJ1-2; D perhaps matches TRBD1 (5 bases). Sequencing was carried out using PBMCs. The TCR originated in a young woman in good health and CMV-seropositive. CDR3 coding DNA: TGTGCCAGCAGAAACAGGACATCTTTGCATGGCTACACCTTC. Translating gives CASRNRTSLHGYTF.